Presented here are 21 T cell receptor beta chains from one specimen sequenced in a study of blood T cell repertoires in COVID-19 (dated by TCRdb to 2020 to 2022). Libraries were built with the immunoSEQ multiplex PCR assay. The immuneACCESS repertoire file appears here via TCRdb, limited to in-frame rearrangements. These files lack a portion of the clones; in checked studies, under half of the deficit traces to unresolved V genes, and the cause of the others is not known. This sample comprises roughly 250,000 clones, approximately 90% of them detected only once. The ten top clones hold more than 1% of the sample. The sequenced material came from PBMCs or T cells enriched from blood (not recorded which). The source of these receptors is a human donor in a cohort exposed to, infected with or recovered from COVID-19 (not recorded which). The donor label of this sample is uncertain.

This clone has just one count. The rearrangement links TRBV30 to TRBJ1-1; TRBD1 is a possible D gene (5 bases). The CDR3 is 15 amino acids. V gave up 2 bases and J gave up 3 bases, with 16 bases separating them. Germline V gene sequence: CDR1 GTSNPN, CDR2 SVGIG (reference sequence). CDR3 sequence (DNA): TGTGCCTGGAGTACCAACGGGGGAGAGCACACTGAAGCTTTCTTT. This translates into CAWSTNGGEHTEAFF.

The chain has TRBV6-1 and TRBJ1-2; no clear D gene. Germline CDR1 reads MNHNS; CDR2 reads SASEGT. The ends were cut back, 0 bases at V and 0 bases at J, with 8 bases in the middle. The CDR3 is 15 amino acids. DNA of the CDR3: TGTGCCAGCAGTGAAGCGACGGGAGCTAACTATGGCTACACCTTC. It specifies CASSEATGANYGYTF.

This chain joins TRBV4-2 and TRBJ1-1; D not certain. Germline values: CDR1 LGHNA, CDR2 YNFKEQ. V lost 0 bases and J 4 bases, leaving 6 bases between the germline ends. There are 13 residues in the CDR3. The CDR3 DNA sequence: TGTGCCAGCAGCCAAGATCTCAGCACTGAAGCTTTCTTT. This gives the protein CASSQDLSTEAFF.

DNA of the CDR3: TGTGCCGGCTCCAGGGGGAGGACCTACGAGCAGTACTTC. It encodes CAGSRGRTYEQYF. The chain recombines TRBV5-5 with TRBJ2-7; tentatively, D is TRBD1 (7 bases). The CDR3 has 13 residues. Trimming pared 10 bases from V and 2 bases from J, leaving 16 bases between. From germline, CDR1 is SGHKS and CDR2 YYEKEE (reference sequence).

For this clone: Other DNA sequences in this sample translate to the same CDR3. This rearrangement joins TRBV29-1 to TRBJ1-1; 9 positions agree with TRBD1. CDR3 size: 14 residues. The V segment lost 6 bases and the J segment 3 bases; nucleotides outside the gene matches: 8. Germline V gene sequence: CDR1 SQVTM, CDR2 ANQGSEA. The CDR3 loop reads CSVEGDRDDTEAFF. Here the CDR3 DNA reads TGCAGCGTGGAGGGGGACAGGGATGACACTGAAGCTTTCTTT.

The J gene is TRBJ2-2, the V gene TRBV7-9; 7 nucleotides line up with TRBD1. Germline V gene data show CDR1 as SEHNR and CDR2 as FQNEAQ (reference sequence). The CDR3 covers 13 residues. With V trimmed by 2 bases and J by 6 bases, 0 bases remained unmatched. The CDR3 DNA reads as TGTGCCAGCAGCTTAACAGGGGCCGGGGAGCTGTTTTTT. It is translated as CASSLTGAGELFF.

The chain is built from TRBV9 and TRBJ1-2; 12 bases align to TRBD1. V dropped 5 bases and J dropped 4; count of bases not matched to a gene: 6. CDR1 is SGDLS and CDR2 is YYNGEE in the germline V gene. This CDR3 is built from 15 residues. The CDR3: CASRGQGARSYGYTF. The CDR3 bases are TGTGCCAGCAGGGGACAGGGGGCGCGAAGCTATGGCTACACCTTC.

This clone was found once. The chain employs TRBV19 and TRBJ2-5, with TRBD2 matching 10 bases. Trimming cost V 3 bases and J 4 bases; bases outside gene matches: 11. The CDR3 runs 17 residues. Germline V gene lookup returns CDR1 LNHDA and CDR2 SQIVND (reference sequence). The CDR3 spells CASSMSTSGLVGETQYF. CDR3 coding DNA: TGTGCCAGTAGTATGTCGACTAGCGGGCTGGTCGGAGAGACCCAGTACTTC.

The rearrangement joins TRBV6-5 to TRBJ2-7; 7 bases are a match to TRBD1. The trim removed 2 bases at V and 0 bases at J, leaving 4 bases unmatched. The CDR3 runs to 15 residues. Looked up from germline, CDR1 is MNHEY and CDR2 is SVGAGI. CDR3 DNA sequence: TGTGCCAGCAGTTACGCCGGGACAGTCTCCTACGAGCAGTACTTC. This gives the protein CASSYAGTVSYEQYF.

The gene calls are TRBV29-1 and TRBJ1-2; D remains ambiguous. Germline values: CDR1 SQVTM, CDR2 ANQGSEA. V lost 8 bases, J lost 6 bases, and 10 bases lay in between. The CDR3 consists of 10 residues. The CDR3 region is CSIVLDGYTF. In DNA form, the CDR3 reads TGCAGCATAGTACTAGATGGCTACACCTTC.

The CDR3 nucleotides are TGTGCCAGCTCACCTCCCGGGACAGGGCGCTACGAGCAGTACTTC. Translated, it gives CASSPPGTGRYEQYF. The V and J genes are TRBV18 and TRBJ2-7; 9 positions agree with TRBD1. The germline gives CDR1 KGHSH, CDR2 LQKENI. J lost 3 bases, V lost 3 bases, and 6 bases had no gene match. There are 15 residues in the CDR3.

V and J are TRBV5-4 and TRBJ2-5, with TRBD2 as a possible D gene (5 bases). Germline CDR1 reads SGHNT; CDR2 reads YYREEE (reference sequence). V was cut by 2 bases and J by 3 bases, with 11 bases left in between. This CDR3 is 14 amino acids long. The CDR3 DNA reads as TGTGCCAGCAGCTTACGCGGAGCGGAAGAGACCCAGTACTTC. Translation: CASSLRGAEETQYF.

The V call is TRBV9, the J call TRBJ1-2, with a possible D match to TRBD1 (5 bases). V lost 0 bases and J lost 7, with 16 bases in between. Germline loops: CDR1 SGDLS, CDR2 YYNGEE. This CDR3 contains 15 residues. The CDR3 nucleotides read TGTGCCAGCAGCGTAGATATAGGGGCATTGTTTGGCTACACCTTC. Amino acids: CASSVDIGALFGYTF.

CDR3 loop: CASSPLIDRGTSPSGNTIYF. The CDR3, as DNA: TGTGCCAGCTCACCTCTTATCGACAGGGGGACGTCCCCTTCTGGAAACACCATATATTTT. The chain links TRBV18 to TRBJ1-3; TRBD1 matches at 9 bases. J gave up 1 base and V 3 bases, and 16 bases lay outside the gene matches. The germline gives CDR1 KGHSH, CDR2 LQKENI. The CDR3 has 20 residues.

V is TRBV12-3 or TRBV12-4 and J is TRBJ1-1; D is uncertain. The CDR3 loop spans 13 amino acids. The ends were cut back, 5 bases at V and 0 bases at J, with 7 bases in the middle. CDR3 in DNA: TGTGCCAGCAGTCCCCGTATGAACACTGAAGCTTTCTTT. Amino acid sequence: CASSPRMNTEAFF.

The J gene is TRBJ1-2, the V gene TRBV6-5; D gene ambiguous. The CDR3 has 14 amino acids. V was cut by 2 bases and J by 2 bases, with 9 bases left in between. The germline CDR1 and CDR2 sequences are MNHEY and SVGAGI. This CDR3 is CASSYRGENYGYTF. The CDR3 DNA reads TGTGCCAGCAGTTACCGCGGGGAAAACTATGGCTACACCTTC.

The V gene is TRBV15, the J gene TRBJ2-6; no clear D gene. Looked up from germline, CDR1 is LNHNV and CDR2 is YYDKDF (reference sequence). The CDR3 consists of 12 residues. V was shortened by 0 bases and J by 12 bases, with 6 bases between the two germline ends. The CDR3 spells CATSRDTAVLTF. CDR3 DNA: TGTGCCACCAGCAGAGACACAGCCGTCCTGACTTTC.

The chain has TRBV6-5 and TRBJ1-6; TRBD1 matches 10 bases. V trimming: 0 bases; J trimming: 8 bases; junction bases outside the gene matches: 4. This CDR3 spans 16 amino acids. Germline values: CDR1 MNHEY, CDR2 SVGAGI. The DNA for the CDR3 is TGTGCCAGCAGTTACTCGCGGGGGACAGGGGATTCACCCCTCCACTTT. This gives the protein CASSYSRGTGDSPLHF.

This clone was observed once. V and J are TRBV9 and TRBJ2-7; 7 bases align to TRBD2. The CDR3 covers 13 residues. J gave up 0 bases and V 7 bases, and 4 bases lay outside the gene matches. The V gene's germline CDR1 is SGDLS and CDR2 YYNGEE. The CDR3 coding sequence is TGTGCCAGCCGGGGGGACGGCTCCTACGAGCAGTACTTC. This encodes CASRGDGSYEQYF.

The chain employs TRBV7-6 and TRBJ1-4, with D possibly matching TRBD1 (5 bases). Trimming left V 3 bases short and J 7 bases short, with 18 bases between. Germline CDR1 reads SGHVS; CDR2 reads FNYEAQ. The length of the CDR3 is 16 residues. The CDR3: CASSFNLTFQGEKLFF. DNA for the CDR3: TGTGCCAGCAGCTTTAATTTGACTTTTCAGGGTGAAAAACTGTTTTTT.

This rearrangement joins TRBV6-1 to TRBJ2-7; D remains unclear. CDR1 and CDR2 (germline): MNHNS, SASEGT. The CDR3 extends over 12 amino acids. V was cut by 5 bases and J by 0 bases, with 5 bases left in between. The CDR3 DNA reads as TGTGCCAGCAGTCCGAGCTCCTACGAGCAGTACTTC. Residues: CASSPSSYEQYF.